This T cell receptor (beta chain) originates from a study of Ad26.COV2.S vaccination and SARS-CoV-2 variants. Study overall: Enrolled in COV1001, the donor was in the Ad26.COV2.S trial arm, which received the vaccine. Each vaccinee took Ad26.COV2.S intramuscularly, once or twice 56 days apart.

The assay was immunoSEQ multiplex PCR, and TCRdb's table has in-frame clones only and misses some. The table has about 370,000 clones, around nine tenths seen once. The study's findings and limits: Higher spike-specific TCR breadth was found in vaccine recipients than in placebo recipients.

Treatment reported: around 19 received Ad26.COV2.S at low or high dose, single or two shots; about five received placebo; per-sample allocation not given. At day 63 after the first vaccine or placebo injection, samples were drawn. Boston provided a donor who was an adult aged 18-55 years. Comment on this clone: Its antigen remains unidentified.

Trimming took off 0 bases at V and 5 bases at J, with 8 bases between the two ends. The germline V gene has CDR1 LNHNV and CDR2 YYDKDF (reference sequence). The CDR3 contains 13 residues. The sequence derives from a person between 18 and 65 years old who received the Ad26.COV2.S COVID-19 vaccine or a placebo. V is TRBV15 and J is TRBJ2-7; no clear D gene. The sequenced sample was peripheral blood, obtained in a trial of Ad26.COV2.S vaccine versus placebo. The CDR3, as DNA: TGTGCCACCAGCAGAGATCCGGCCGACGAGCAGTACTTC. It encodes CATSRDPADEQYF.